Listed here is a single T cell receptor (beta chain). V lost 0 bases and J lost 2; bases outside the gene matches: 3. Germline V CDR1 and CDR2: SGHRS, YFSETQ. The CDR3 has 15 residues. The data stem from a study of control samples from healthy donors and cancer patients. The table came from immunoSEQ multiplex PCR; TCRdb's copy has only in-frame clones and leaves some out. The profile shows about 170,000 clones, 75% to 95% of them singletons. The sequenced material came from blood. The receptor was isolated from a woman aged 30 to 39 in good health. The V gene is TRBV5-1, the J gene TRBJ1-2; 8 bases match TRBD1. CDR3 DNA sequence: TGCGCCAGCAGCTTGGGGACAGGGTGGAACTATGGCTACACCTTC. It encodes CASSLGTGWNYGYTF.